The rows below give T cell receptor beta chains drawn from one sample of a study of vaccination and CD4 T cells after COVID-19. Their antigens remain unidentified. Using its own MiXCR run on the PCR reads, TCRdb lists one record per CDR3 protein. The sample shows tens of thousands of distinct CDR3 sequences, roughly two fifths of them seen only once. This sample comprised CD4+ T cells from blood, cultured in vitro, obtained about 7 months after SARS-CoV-2 vaccination. The receptors come from a human donor who had recovered from COVID-19. Each CDR3 is given with its conserved first and last residue. A D gene is named only where the DNA matches it firmly. The size entry is marked missing in some rows and otherwise reads once, few, many or a size class.

J,size,V,D,CDR3,DNA
TRBJ2-1,.,TRBV20-1,TRBD2,CSARWTSGYNEQFF,TGCAGTGCTAGATGGACTAGCGGATACAATGAGCAGTTCTTC
TRBJ1-2,few,TRBV28,TRBD1,CASRRTGLGYTF,TGTGCCAGCAGGCGGACAGGGCTTGGCTACACCTTC
TRBJ1-5,.,TRBV2,.,CASSVGIPSNQPQHF,TGTGCCAGCAGTGTTGGGATCCCCAGCAATCAGCCCCAGCATTTT
TRBJ2-3,.,TRBV7-9,.,CASSLVLDATDTQYF,TGTGCCAGCAGCTTAGTCCTAGACGCCACAGATACGCAGTATTTT
TRBJ1-2,few,TRBV7-2,.,CASSFGQFPYGYTF,TGTGCCAGCAGCTTTGGTCAGTTCCCCTATGGCTACACCTTC
TRBJ1-2,.,TRBV7-9,.,CASSLTGTYDPYGYTF,TGTGCCAGCAGCTTAACGGGGACCTATGATCCCTATGGCTACACCTTC
TRBJ1-2,few,TRBV6-2/TRBV6-3,.,CASSDWVGQTGYTF,TGTGCCAGCAGTGACTGGGTAGGACAGACTGGCTACACCTTC
TRBJ1-6,.,TRBV20-1,TRBD1,CSARDGREGATNSPLHF,TGCAGTGCTAGAGATGGGAGGGAGGGGGCGACCAATTCACCCCTCCACTTT
TRBJ1-6,few,TRBV7-2,TRBD1,CASSAGQGFYNSPLHF,TGTGCCAGCAGCGCAGGACAGGGTTTCTATAATTCACCCCTCCACTTT
TRBJ2-5,.,TRBV20-1,TRBD1,CSAPHSTGDGKTQYF,TGCAGTGCTCCCCACTCCACAGGGGATGGTAAGACCCAGTACTTC
TRBJ2-7,.,TRBV2,.,CASSEHSYEQYF,TGTGCCAGCAGTGAACACAGCTACGAGCAGTACTTC
TRBJ2-2,.,TRBV27,.,CASSQYGVSTGELFF,TGTGCCAGCAGTCAATACGGGGTGAGCACCGGGGAGCTGTTTTTT
TRBJ1-5,.,TRBV12-3/TRBV12-4,.,CASRQGPEGSNQPQHF,TGTGCCAGCAGACAAGGGCCCGAGGGAAGCAATCAGCCCCAGCATTTT
TRBJ2-3,.,TRBV10-3,TRBD2,CAISYNSGSTDTQYF,TGTGCCATCAGTTATAATAGCGGGAGTACAGATACGCAGTATTTT
TRBJ1-1,.,TRBV28,.,CASSSRWPGAEAFF,TGTGCCAGCAGTTCCCGGTGGCCTGGGGCTGAAGCTTTCTTT
TRBJ2-7,few,TRBV20-1,.,CSARDTVLRYEQYF,TGCAGTGCTAGAGACACAGTCCTTAGGTACGAGCAGTACTTC
TRBJ2-7,.,TRBV5-1,.,CASSKDENYEQYF,TGCGCCAGCAGCAAAGACGAGAATTACGAGCAGTACTTC
TRBJ1-2,few,TRBV6-1,TRBD1,CASSESQGAQVGYTF,TGTGCCAGCAGTGAATCGCAGGGGGCGCAGGTTGGCTACACCTTC
TRBJ2-1,.,TRBV6-8,TRBD1,CASSPDGGTGVGEQFF,TGTGCCAGCAGCCCCGACGGAGGGACAGGGGTGGGCGAGCAGTTCTTC
TRBJ2-3,few,TRBV6-1,TRBD2,CASRSFGLVSADTQYF,TGTGCCAGCAGAAGCTTCGGACTAGTTAGCGCAGATACGCAGTATTTT
TRBJ2-7,once,TRBV20-1,.,CSASEGAYEQYF,TGCAGTGCTAGTGAGGGAGCCTACGAGCAGTACTTC
TRBJ1-5,.,TRBV7-2,.,CASSSVGLYSNQPQHF,TGTGCCAGCAGCTCTGTGGGGCTTTATAGCAATCAGCCCCAGCATTTT
TRBJ2-5,few,TRBV27,.,CASSSRGQETQYF,TGTGCCAGCAGTAGTAGGGGCCAAGAGACCCAGTACTTC
TRBJ2-7,few,TRBV5-5,TRBD2,CASSRSLAGEPYEQYF,TGTGCCAGCAGCCGCTCTCTAGCGGGAGAACCCTACGAGCAGTACTTC
TRBJ1-5,.,TRBV7-9,.,CASSLAASNQPQHF,TGTGCCAGCAGCTTAGCAGCTAGCAATCAGCCCCAGCATTTT
TRBJ1-1,few,TRBV7-9,.,CASSLEGRTEAFF,TGTGCCAGCAGCTTAGAAGGGAGAACTGAAGCTTTCTTT
TRBJ1-5,few,TRBV19,.,CASSRTGNRSNQPQHF,TGTGCCAGTAGTAGAACAGGGAATCGTAGCAATCAGCCCCAGCATTTT
TRBJ2-1,.,TRBV7-6,TRBD1,CASSLDRGYEQFF,TGTGCCAGCAGCTTGGACAGGGGGTATGAGCAGTTCTTC
TRBJ1-5,once,TRBV6-2/TRBV6-3,TRBD1,CASNGDRGVNQPQHF,TGTGCCAGCAACGGCGACAGGGGGGTAAATCAGCCCCAGCATTTT
TRBJ2-3,few,TRBV20-1,TRBD2,CSAPGTSGDTDTQYF,TGCAGTGCTCCAGGGACTAGCGGGGACACAGATACGCAGTATTTT
TRBJ2-7,.,TRBV6-1,.,CASSKRTGANREQYF,TGTGCCAGCAGTAAGAGGACGGGGGCGAATCGCGAGCAGTACTTC
TRBJ2-3,.,TRBV6-1,.,CASTLLLTDTQYF,TGTGCCAGCACACTACTGTTGACAGATACGCAGTATTTT
TRBJ2-5,.,TRBV20-1,.,CSARGASGHMETQYF,TGCAGTGCTCGGGGGGCTAGCGGCCACATGGAGACCCAGTACTTC
TRBJ2-3,few,TRBV20-1,TRBD2,CSARDLAGVTDTQYF,TGCAGTGCTAGAGACCTAGCGGGGGTCACAGATACGCAGTATTTT
TRBJ1-1,.,TRBV7-2,.,CASSSQGTEAFF,TGTGCCAGCAGCTCGCAGGGCACTGAAGCTTTCTTT
TRBJ1-5,few,TRBV10-3,.,CAISESLGANQPQHF,TGTGCCATCAGTGAGTCGTTGGGGGCCAATCAGCCCCAGCATTTT
TRBJ2-1,.,TRBV6-5,TRBD2,CASSSWTSGSVGEQFF,TGTGCCAGCAGTTCGTGGACTAGCGGGAGTGTGGGTGAGCAGTTCTTC
TRBJ1-1,.,TRBV28,.,CASLGGPVPEAFF,TGTGCCAGTCTGGGGGGGCCAGTACCTGAAGCTTTCTTT
TRBJ1-3,.,TRBV7-6,.,CASSLGPNTGNTIYF,TGTGCCAGCAGCTTAGGCCCAAACACTGGAAACACCATATATTTT
TRBJ2-7,few,TRBV24-1,.,CATSDSDSGDF,TGTGCCACCAGTGATTCGGACTCCGGCGACTTC
TRBJ2-3,.,TRBV6-1,.,CASSEDSPWGRSTQYF,TGTGCCAGCAGTGAAGATTCACCTTGGGGCCGTAGTACGCAGTATTTT
TRBJ2-3,.,TRBV20-1,.,CSAGTGTGTDTQYF,TGCAGTGCTGGGACCGGGACGGGCACAGATACGCAGTATTTT
TRBJ1-1,few,TRBV20-1,TRBD1,CSARGVRKGASEAFF,TGCAGTGCTAGAGGGGTTCGAAAGGGGGCCTCTGAAGCTTTCTTT
TRBJ2-3,.,TRBV4-3,TRBD2,CASSHGAGGSDTQYF,TGCGCCAGCAGCCATGGAGCGGGAGGGTCAGATACGCAGTATTTT
TRBJ2-7,.,TRBV20-1,TRBD2,CSASPSGLTYEQYF,TGCAGTGCTAGTCCTAGCGGGTTAACCTACGAGCAGTACTTC
TRBJ2-7,.,TRBV27,.,CASSLSTGYEQYF,TGTGCCAGCAGTTTATCAACAGGGTACGAGCAGTACTTC